This TCR beta chain was identified in a study of CD8 T cells in Susac syndrome. V lost 4 bases and J lost 4; bases outside the gene matches: 8. In germline, CDR1 is DFQATT, CDR2 SNEGSKA (reference sequence). CDR3 length equals 16 residues. A quantity of about 0.5 to 1 ug RNA underwent reverse transcription using random hexamers. A single record per CDR3 protein comes from TCRdb applying MiXCR to the immunoSEQ multiplex PCR reads. The sample holds around 180,000 distinct CDR3 sequences, approximately 93% seen once. The sequence was obtained from a human donor with multiple sclerosis. This chain uses TRBV20-1 with TRBJ2-1, with 12 bases that match TRBD2. The sample consisted of CD4+ T cells from PBMCs. The CDR3 is CSATGLAGSLYNEQFF. In DNA, the CDR3 is TGCAGTGCTACCGGACTAGCGGGGTCCCTATACAATGAGCAGTTCTTC.